Listed below are T cell receptor beta chains from one sample, sequenced in a study of cytomegalovirus exposure and HLA in healthy donors. Assay: immunoSEQ multiplex PCR; the TCRdb copy retains only in-frame clones and omits some. The sample lists fewer than 70,000 clones, 85% to 95% seen once, with 5.8% in the top ten. Specimen: PBMCs. These receptors were taken from a woman aged 18-30 years in good health and CMV-seropositive. CDR3s include the opening cysteine and the closing phenylalanine or tryptophan. The D gene is left open where the match is weak. Part of the rows lack a size; the others show once, few, many or a class for expanded clones.

clone_size j_call v_call d_call cdr3_aa cdr3_nt
- TRBJ2-7 TRBV28 - CASSLDSYEQYF TGTGCCAGCAGTCTGGACAGCTACGAGCAGTACTTC
- TRBJ1-6 TRBV19 - CASSQTATSYNSPLHF TGTGCCAGTAGTCAGACAGCAACTTCTTATAATTCACCCCTCCACTTT
- TRBJ2-3 TRBV7-9 - CASSFGQGTDTQYF TGTGCCAGCAGCTTTGGGCAGGGCACAGATACGCAGTATTTT
- TRBJ1-4 TRBV6-1 - CASMETGEKLFF TGTGCCAGCATGGAGACCGGAGAAAAACTGTTTTTT
- TRBJ2-1 TRBV9 TRBD2 CASSVASRGGPGQFF TGTGCCAGCAGCGTAGCCTCACGGGGGGGGCCCGGGCAGTTCTTC
once TRBJ1-5 TRBV7-9 - CASSPTGDYQPQHF TGTGCCAGCAGCCCGACAGGAGATTATCAGCCCCAGCATTTT
- TRBJ1-1 TRBV28 - CASSLLDSSITEAFF TGTGCCAGCAGCCTACTCGACAGTAGCATCACTGAAGCTTTCTTT
once TRBJ1-2 TRBV5-6 - CASSFWAAGRGSGYTF TGTGCCAGCAGCTTTTGGGCGGCAGGGCGGGGTAGTGGCTACACCTTC
- TRBJ2-6 TRBV28 - CASSSPLNSGSPPGANVLTF TGTGCCAGCAGTTCCCCCTTAAATAGCGGCAGCCCACCTGGGGCCAACGTCCTGACTTTC
- TRBJ2-1 TRBV27 - CASSIQTSSYNEQFF TGTGCCAGCAGTATTCAGACCTCTAGCTACAATGAGCAGTTCTTC
- TRBJ1-6 TRBV7-9 - CASSPWTDSPLHF TGTGCCAGCAGCCCCTGGACAGATTCACCCCTCCACTTT
- TRBJ2-3 TRBV7-3 TRBD2 CASSLNVLAASTDTQYF TGTGCCAGCAGCTTAAATGTACTAGCGGCCAGCACAGATACGCAGTATTTT
- TRBJ2-7 TRBV19 TRBD2 CASSQTSGKYEQYF TGTGCCAGTAGTCAGACTAGCGGGAAGTACGAGCAGTACTTC
- TRBJ2-7 TRBV6-6 TRBD1 CASRRGTGGSSYEQYF TGTGCCAGCAGGCGGGGGACAGGGGGAAGCTCCTACGAGCAGTACTTC
- TRBJ2-3 TRBV15 - CATSTLNRADTQYF TGTGCCACCAGCACCCTAAACAGGGCAGATACGCAGTATTTT
- TRBJ2-1 TRBV11-2 TRBD2 CASSLEIAGRSYNEQFF TGTGCCAGCAGCTTAGAAATAGCGGGGAGATCCTACAATGAGCAGTTCTTC
- TRBJ1-6 TRBV29-1 - CSVDRGYNSPLHF TGCAGCGTTGATCGGGGATATAATTCACCCCTCCACTTT
- TRBJ2-7 TRBV4-2 TRBD2 CASSLTALAGGSYEQYF TGTGCCAGCAGCCTCACCGCCCTAGCGGGAGGATCCTACGAGCAGTACTTC
once TRBJ1-2 TRBV5-8 TRBD1 CASSQRQGAPFGGYTF TGTGCCAGCAGCCAGAGACAGGGGGCCCCGTTCGGTGGCTACACCTTC
- TRBJ1-5 TRBV5-8 - CASSLGGPRDQPQHF TGTGCCAGCAGCTTGGGTGGCCCCAGGGATCAGCCCCAGCATTTT
once TRBJ2-7 TRBV7-2 TRBD2 CASSFTLTSFYEQYF TGTGCCAGCAGCTTCACCCTGACTAGCTTCTACGAGCAGTACTTC
- TRBJ2-5 TRBV7-7 - CASSLGVAPQETQYF TGTGCCAGCAGCTTAGGAGTAGCGCCGCAAGAGACCCAGTACTTC
- TRBJ1-1 TRBV28 - CASWVAGRPEAFF TGTGCCAGCTGGGTCGCAGGGAGGCCTGAAGCTTTCTTT
- TRBJ2-2 TRBV7-6 TRBD2 CASSLVSGGGAGELFF TGTGCCAGCAGCTTAGTCAGCGGGGGAGGGGCCGGGGAGCTGTTTTTT
- TRBJ2-3 TRBV5-4 TRBD2 CASSLVAGVRDTQYF TGTGCCAGCAGCTTGGTAGCGGGGGTCCGGGATACGCAGTATTTT
- TRBJ1-1 TRBV5-1 - CASSLAVRGGGTEAFF TGCGCCAGCAGCTTGGCTGTTCGTGGGGGAGGGACGGAAGCTTTCTTT
- TRBJ2-7 TRBV2 TRBD1 CASRTGQGGEQYF TGTGCCAGCAGAACGGGACAGGGGGGCGAGCAGTACTTC
- TRBJ1-2 TRBV6-6 TRBD1 CASSYGEGQPYGYTF TGTGCCAGCAGTTACGGTGAGGGACAGCCCTATGGCTACACCTTC
few TRBJ1-6 TRBV6-5 - CASSYSQGNSPLHF TGTGCCAGCAGTTACTCACAGGGCAATTCACCCCTCCACTTT
- TRBJ2-7 TRBV7-2 - CASSLKAGAPYEQYF TGTGCCAGCAGCTTAAAGGCGGGGGCGCCCTACGAGCAGTACTTC
- TRBJ1-4 TRBV5-4 - CASSLDSSRAKLFF TGTGCCAGCAGCTTGGACAGTTCGAGGGCAAAACTGTTTTTT
- TRBJ2-7 TRBV5-4 - CASSLEMAVEQYF TGTGCCAGCAGCTTGGAAATGGCCGTCGAGCAGTACTTC
- TRBJ2-2 TRBV12-5 TRBD2 CASGLLAAGVAGELFF TGTGCTAGTGGCCTCCTCGCAGCGGGAGTCGCCGGGGAGCTGTTTTTT
- TRBJ1-4 TRBV5-1 TRBD1 CASSLVTGDEKLFF TGCGCCAGCAGCTTGGTGACAGGGGATGAAAAACTGTTTTTT
- TRBJ2-5 TRBV7-6 - CASSLLVLGETQYF TGTGCCAGCAGCTTACTAGTCCTGGGTGAGACCCAGTACTTC
- TRBJ1-5 TRBV23-1 - CASSRGWQPQHF TGCGCCAGCAGCCGCGGGTGGCAGCCCCAGCATTTT
- TRBJ2-6 TRBV27 TRBD2 CASSSRGGFRGTPGANVLTF TGTGCCAGCAGTTCCCGGGGGGGCTTCCGTGGGACACCTGGGGCCAACGTCCTGACTTTC
- TRBJ1-2 TRBV23-1 TRBD1 CASSQSISDLGTGVHGYTF TGCGCCAGCAGTCAATCTATTTCGGACTTAGGGACAGGGGTTCATGGCTACACCTTC